This TCR beta chain originates from a study of blood T cell repertoires in COVID-19. Study details: Specimens from acute and convalescent COVID-19 originated in the United States, Italy and Spain. Sample material is recorded as cDNA or gDNA derived from T cells, B-cell-depleted T cells, or PBMCs.

In the study's own analysis: The assay estimated nucleated cells by amplifying reference gene primers. The protocol was immunoSEQ multiplex PCR, while the TCRdb copy is restricted to in-frame clones and leaves out a portion. V and J calls and clone size follow that table, whereas D and trimming were derived from the DNA. There are 200,000 to 300,000 clones in the sample; 85% occur only once, and 5.5% to 8% lies in the top ten. J lost 5 bases, V lost 7 bases, and 9 bases had no gene match. Germline CDR1 reads MDHEN; CDR2 reads SYDVKM. CDR3 length equals 14 residues. The sequencing sample was made of peripheral blood. This TCR derives from a woman in her fifties or sixties with active or convalescent COVID-19. The chain couples TRBV28 to TRBJ1-1, with TRBD1 matching 8 bases. This CDR3 is CASTRQGAWTEAFF. The CDR3 nucleotides are TGTGCCAGCACACGGCAGGGGGCTTGGACTGAAGCTTTCTTT.